This T cell receptor (beta chain) was identified in a study of T cell responses to AZD1222 COVID-19 vaccine. Whole-study context: Second-dose schedules of about 4 or about 12 weeks were combined. Study results and caveats: Only a handful of AZD1222 recipients tested seropositive at baseline.

Measured with immunoSEQ multiplex PCR; TCRdb has only the in-frame clones, and not every one. Among fewer than 200,000 clones listed, over 85% were seen once. Germline loops: CDR1 DFQATT, CDR2 SNEGSKA (reference sequence). The CDR3 sequence is 15 residues long. Remarks on this clone: What it binds is not known. One junction end does not reproduce the germline sequence, and a read error may be involved.

The clonotype comes from an adult in good health. The gene calls are TRBV20-1 and TRBJ2-5; 10 bases match TRBD2. This specimen consisted of peripheral blood, obtained on day 0 of AZD1222 vaccination. The CDR3: CSASSGTSVQKTQYF. The CDR3 DNA reads TGCAGTGCTAGTTCCGGGACTAGCGTCCAAAAGACCCAGTACTTC.